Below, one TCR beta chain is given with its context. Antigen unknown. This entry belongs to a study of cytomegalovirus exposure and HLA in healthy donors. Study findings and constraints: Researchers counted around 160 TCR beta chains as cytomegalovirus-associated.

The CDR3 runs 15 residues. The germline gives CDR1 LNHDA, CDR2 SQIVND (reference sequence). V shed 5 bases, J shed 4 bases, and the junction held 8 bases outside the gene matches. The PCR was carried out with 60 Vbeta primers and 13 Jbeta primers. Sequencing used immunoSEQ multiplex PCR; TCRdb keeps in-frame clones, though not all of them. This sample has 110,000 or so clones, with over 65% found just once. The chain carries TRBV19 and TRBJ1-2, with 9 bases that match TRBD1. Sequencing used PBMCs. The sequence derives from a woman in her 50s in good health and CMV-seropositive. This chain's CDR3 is CASSLTDRGSYGYTF. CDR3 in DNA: TGTGCCAGTAGTCTTACGGACAGGGGATCCTATGGCTACACCTTC.